One TCR beta chain is described in this entry. The CDR3 is 14 residues long. Per the germline V gene, CDR1 is MNHNS and CDR2 is SASEGT. V was clipped by 6 bases and J by 1 base; unmatched bases: 5. The data derive from a study of T cells in Graves' hyperthyroidism and ophthalmopathy. From RNA transcripts, TCR beta CDR3 regions were amplified. The primer set for the first-round RT-PCR of the TCR CDR3 was HTBI. TCRdb ran MiXCR on the multiplex PCR reads and lists one entry per CDR3 protein. The sample holds 400,000 to 550,000 distinct CDR3 sequences, roughly 14% seen once. This chain joins TRBV6-1 and TRBJ2-5; 7 bases are a match to TRBD1. Sample: blood. The receptor was isolated from a woman in her late teens or twenties with Graves' hyperthyroidism. The DNA for the CDR3 is TGTGCCAGCAGGACCGGGGACAGCCAAGAGACCCAGTACTTC. This gives the protein CASRTGDSQETQYF.